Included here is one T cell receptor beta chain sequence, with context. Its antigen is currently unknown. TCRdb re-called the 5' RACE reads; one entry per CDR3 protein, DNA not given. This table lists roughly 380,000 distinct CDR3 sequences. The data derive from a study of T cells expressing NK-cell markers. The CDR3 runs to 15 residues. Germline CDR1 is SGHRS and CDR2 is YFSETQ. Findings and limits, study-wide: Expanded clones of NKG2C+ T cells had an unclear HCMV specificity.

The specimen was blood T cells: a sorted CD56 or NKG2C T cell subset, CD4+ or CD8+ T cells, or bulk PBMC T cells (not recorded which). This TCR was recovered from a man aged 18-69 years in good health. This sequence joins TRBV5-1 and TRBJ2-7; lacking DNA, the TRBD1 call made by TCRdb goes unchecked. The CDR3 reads CASSATPGQGYEQYF.